This T cell receptor (beta chain) stems from a study of quantifying T cell responses using KT2 cells. Study in general: cDNA was made from DNase-treated RNA using alpha and beta constant primers.

Study-wide results and caveats: Very high KT2 spike-in numbers caused saturation in KT2 sequence detection.

V shed 0 bases and J shed 2 bases, with 7 bases lying between them. Germline CDR1 LNHNV, CDR2 YYDKDF (reference sequence). This CDR3 spans 15 amino acids. An oligo carrying a UMI was ligated to the cDNA 3' end. The first PCR ran 3 to 5 cycles with an equimolar RC1.1 and RC1.2 beta primer mix. Via MiXCR, TCRdb re-called the UMI-ligation and nested PCR reads, giving one row per CDR3 protein. Here the sample spans 60,000 or so distinct CDR3 sequences, around an eighth being singletons. This clonotype has a handful of counts. Its specificity is not known. KT2, a clone with a known TCR, was spiked into unfractionated PBMC.

This sequence joins TRBV15 and TRBJ1-4, with D unresolved. The material sequenced was PBMCs spiked with cells of the T cell clone KT2. The TCR originated in a human donor. CDR3 sequence reads: CATSRDLQTNEKLFF. The CDR3 DNA reads as TGTGCCACCAGCAGAGATCTACAGACTAATGAAAAACTGTTTTTT.